This TCR beta chain was observed in a study of blood T cell repertoires in COVID-19. CDR3 size: 16 residues. Germline CDR1 MGHRA, CDR2 YSYEKL. V shed 4 bases and J 8 bases; nucleotides not matched to a gene: 13. Participant ages covered about 18 to 90 years across about 25 US areas. Produced via immunoSEQ multiplex PCR; TCRdb's table is partial and in-frame only. The table records roughly 250,000 clones, around 89% of them present only once. The genes are TRBV4-1 and TRBJ2-1; TRBD2 agrees at 8 bases. This TCR derives from a woman in her forties or fifties who had recovered from COVID-19. Sequencing was performed on PBMCs or T cells enriched from blood (not recorded which). The CDR3 here is CASSRRGLVRSDEQFF. The CDR3 DNA reads as TGCGCCAGCAGCCGGAGGGGACTAGTCCGTTCCGATGAGCAGTTCTTC.